A selection of T cell receptor beta chains follows, all from one sample in a study of cytomegalovirus exposure and HLA in healthy donors. The protocol was immunoSEQ multiplex PCR, while the TCRdb copy is restricted to in-frame clones and leaves out a portion. The data hold around 140,000 clones, with around 80% observed a single time. Sequencing used PBMCs. The receptors here all came from a woman aged 55-70 years in good health and CMV-seropositive. Both conserved end residues are part of each CDR3. Each record gives: CDR3 protein, CDR3 DNA, CDR3 length, clone size, D gene, V gene, J gene. A D gene is named only where the DNA matches it firmly. Size tells how often a clone was seen (once, few, many) or the class of an expanded clone, and some rows leave it out.

CASSLGDSVPYGYTF	TGTGCCAGTAGCCTGGGGGACTCAGTTCCGTATGGCTACACCTTC	15	NA	NA	TRBV19	TRBJ1-2
CASSQPPGTAYNEQFF	TGTGCCAGCAGCCAACCTCCCGGGACAGCCTACAATGAGCAGTTCTTC	16	NA	TRBD1	TRBV4-2	TRBJ2-1
CASSSRREGPEDTQYF	TGTGCCAGCAGCTCACGGCGGGAGGGCCCTGAAGATACGCAGTATTTT	16	NA	TRBD2	TRBV5-4	TRBJ2-3
CASTLAGISGNTIYF	TGTGCCAGCACCCTAGCGGGGATCTCTGGAAACACCATATATTTT	15	NA	NA	TRBV11-2	TRBJ1-3
CASSRHRDNSYEQYF	TGCGCCAGCAGCCGACATCGGGACAACTCCTACGAGCAGTACTTC	15	once	NA	TRBV4-1	TRBJ2-7
CASVQGSDQPQHF	TGTGCCAGCGTACAGGGCTCCGATCAGCCCCAGCATTTT	13	NA	NA	TRBV7-9	TRBJ1-5
CASSVGGTGVTGELFF	TGTGCCAGCAGCGTAGGGGGGACAGGAGTGACCGGGGAGCTGTTTTTT	16	NA	TRBD1	TRBV9	TRBJ2-2
CATHGRGTDTQYF	TGTGCCACACACGGGAGGGGGACAGATACGCAGTATTTT	13	once	TRBD2	TRBV2	TRBJ2-3
CASSEAGGPSTDTQYF	TGTGCCAGCAGTGAGGCGGGAGGGCCAAGCACAGATACGCAGTATTTT	16	NA	TRBD2	TRBV2	TRBJ2-3
CASSLGPISYEQYF	TGTGCCAGCAGTTTAGGGCCTATCTCCTACGAGCAGTACTTC	14	NA	NA	TRBV28	TRBJ2-7
CATSRDPWRVSYEQYF	TGTGCCACCAGCAGAGATCCCTGGCGGGTCTCCTACGAGCAGTACTTC	16	NA	NA	TRBV15	TRBJ2-7
CASSPRQGDAYGYTF	TGTGCCAGCTCACCACGCCAGGGGGATGCCTATGGCTACACCTTC	15	NA	TRBD1	TRBV18	TRBJ1-2
CASSRVAGGSEEQFF	TGTGCCAGCAGCCGAGTGGCGGGAGGGTCCGAGGAGCAGTTCTTC	15	NA	TRBD2	TRBV7-9	TRBJ2-1
CASSQGASREQYF	TGTGCCAGCTCTCAAGGGGCCTCTAGGGAGCAGTACTTC	13	once	NA	TRBV18	TRBJ2-7
CASSLAGTGDIGELFF	TGCGCCAGCAGCTTGGCCGGGACAGGGGACATCGGGGAGCTGTTTTTT	16	NA	TRBD1	TRBV5-1	TRBJ2-2